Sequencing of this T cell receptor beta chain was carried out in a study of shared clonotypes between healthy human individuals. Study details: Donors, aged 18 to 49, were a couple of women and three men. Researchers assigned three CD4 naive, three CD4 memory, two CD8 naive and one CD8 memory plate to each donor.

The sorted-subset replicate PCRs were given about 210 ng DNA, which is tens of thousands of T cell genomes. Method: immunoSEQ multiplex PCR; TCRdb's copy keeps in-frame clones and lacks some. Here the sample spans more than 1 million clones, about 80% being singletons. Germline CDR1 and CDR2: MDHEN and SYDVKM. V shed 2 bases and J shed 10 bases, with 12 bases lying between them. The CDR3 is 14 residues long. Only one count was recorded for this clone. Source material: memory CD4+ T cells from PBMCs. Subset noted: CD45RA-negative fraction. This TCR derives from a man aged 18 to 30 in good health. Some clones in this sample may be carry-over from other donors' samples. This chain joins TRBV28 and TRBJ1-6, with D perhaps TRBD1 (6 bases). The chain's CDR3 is CASSLRGLSSPLHF. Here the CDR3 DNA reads TGTGCCAGCAGTTTAAGGGGGTTGAGCTCACCCCTCCACTTT. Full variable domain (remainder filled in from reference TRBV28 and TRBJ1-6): DVKVTQSSRYLVKRTGEKVFLECVQDMDHENMFWYRQDPGLGLRLIYFSYDVKMKEKGDIPEGYSVSREKKERFSLILESASTNQTSMYLCASSLRGLSSPLHFGNGTRLTVT.